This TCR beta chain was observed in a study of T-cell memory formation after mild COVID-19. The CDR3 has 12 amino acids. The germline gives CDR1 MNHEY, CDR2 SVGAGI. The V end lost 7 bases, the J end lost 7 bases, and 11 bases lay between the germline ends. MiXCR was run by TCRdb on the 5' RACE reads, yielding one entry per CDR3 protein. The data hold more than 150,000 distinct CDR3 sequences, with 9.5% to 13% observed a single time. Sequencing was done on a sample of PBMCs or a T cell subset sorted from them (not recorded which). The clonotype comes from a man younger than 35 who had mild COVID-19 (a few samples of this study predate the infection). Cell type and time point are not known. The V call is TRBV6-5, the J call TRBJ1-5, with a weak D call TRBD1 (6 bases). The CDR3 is CASTTGSQPQHF. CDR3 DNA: TGTGCCAGCACTACAGGGAGCCAGCCCCAGCATTTT.